This T cell receptor (beta chain) appears in the sequencing data of a study of radiation and T cells in renal cell carcinoma. Specified time point: blood 4 weeks post-SBRT, at nephrectomy. The treatment was: 15 Gy SBRT to primary tumor, nephrectomy 4 weeks later. Nephrectomy followed 15 Gy stereotactic body radiation by 4 weeks. Sequencing used immunoSEQ multiplex PCR; TCRdb keeps in-frame clones, though not all of them. The top ten clones hold roughly 8.8% of a sample with under 100,000 clones, approximately 80% of them seen once. Trimming took off 4 bases at V and 0 bases at J, with 13 bases between the two ends. The CDR3 is made up of 16 amino acids. CDR1 and CDR2 from the germline V gene are SQVTM and ANQGSEA.

This sequence was found in a man in his fifties with renal cell carcinoma. The specimen was blood, collected from a patient whose treatment included radiotherapy and nephrectomy. The V call is TRBV29-1, the J call TRBJ2-6; D perhaps matches TRBD2 (7 bases). The CDR3 region is CSVVKGGSSGANVLTF. In DNA form, the CDR3 reads TGCAGCGTTGTGAAGGGGGGGAGCTCTGGGGCCAACGTCCTGACTTTC.